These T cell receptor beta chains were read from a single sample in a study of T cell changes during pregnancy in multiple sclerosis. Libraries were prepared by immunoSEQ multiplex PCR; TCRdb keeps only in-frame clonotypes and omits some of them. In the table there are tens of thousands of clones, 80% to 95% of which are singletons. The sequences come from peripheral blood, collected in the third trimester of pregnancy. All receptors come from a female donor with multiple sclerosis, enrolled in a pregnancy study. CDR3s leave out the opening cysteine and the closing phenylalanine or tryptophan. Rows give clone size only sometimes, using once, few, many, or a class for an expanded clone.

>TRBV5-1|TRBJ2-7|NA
ASSSGLAGVSYEQY
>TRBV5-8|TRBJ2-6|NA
ASSSGTASSGANVLT
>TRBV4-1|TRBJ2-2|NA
ASSHLAGVLTGELF
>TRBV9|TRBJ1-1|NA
ASSVGPGFSTEAF
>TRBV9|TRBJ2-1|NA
ASSVAGVTYNEQF
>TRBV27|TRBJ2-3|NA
ASSPTSGTSTDTQY
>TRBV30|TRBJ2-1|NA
AWSVWGHEQF
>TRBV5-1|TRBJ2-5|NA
ASSPLGVDQETQY
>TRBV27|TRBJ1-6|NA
ASSFTSGLGNSPLH
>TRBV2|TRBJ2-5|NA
ASSGQTSGRMEETQY
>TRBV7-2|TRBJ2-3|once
ASSSRGGPTDTQY
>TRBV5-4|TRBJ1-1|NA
ASSLAPTGNTEAF
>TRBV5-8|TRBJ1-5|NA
ASLPPGTGSNQPQH
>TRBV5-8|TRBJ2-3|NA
ASSLGQGGNADTQY
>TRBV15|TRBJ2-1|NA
ATSGGTSGYNEQF
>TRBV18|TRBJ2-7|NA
ASSPQSSYEQY
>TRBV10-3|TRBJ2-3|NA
ATTEQGAHTDTQY
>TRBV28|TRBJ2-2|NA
ASTRQGMAGELF
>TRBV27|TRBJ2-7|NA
ASSTRGITSYEQY
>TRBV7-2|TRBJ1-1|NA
ASSLVAGNTEAF
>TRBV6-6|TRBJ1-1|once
ASVPYRGEAF
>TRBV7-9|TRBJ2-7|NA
ASSDASGFTYEQY
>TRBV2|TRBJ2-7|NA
ASSGRTGSYEQY